The next 4 T cell receptor beta chains were all read from a single sample in a study of cytotoxic CD8 clonotypes in ibrutinib-treated CLL. Here immunoSEQ multiplex PCR was the method, and the copy in TCRdb shows in-frame clones only, minus some. The sample lists about 68,000 clones, 68% occurring once. The starting material was PBMCs, obtained after 12 months of ibrutinib treatment. The origin of the receptors is a human donor with chronic lymphocytic leukemia.

The chain couples TRBV4-1 to TRBJ2-7; D gene ambiguous. The germline V and J ends were trimmed by 1 base and 4 bases, with 14 bases remaining between them. The CDR3 is made up of 15 amino acids. Germline V CDR1 and CDR2: MGHRA, YSYEKL. The CDR3: CASSQAPGGLYEQYF. The CDR3 nucleotides are TGCGCCAGCAGCCAAGCCCCAGGCGGCTTATACGAGCAGTACTTC.

The V and J genes are TRBV29-1 and TRBJ2-2; D is ambiguous. Germline assignment: CDR1 SQVTM and CDR2 ANQGSEA. V lost 4 bases, J lost 5 bases, and 17 bases lay in between. The CDR3 consists of 15 residues. CDR3 nucleotide sequence: TGCAGCGTTGTAAGTCTGGTTGGAAGGACCGGGGAGCTGTTTTTT. Translated: CSVVSLVGRTGELFF.

In DNA, the CDR3 is TGTGCCAGTAGATCGGGGACTAGCGGGGGTACTAACAATGAGCAGTTCTTC. It specifies CASRSGTSGGTNNEQFF. This chain links TRBV19 with TRBJ2-1; 14 bases line up with TRBD2. The CDR3 contains 17 residues. The germline V gene has CDR1 LNHDA and CDR2 SQIVND (reference sequence). V trimming: 6 bases; J trimming: 5 bases; junction bases outside the gene matches: 9.

The table lists this clone with a count of one. The J gene is TRBJ2-7, the V gene TRBV19, with D possibly matching TRBD1 (6 bases). CDR1 and CDR2 (germline): LNHDA, SQIVND (reference sequence). Trimming removed 5 bases from V and 2 bases from J, with 19 bases in between. This CDR3 spans 16 amino acids. DNA of the CDR3: TGTGCCAGTAGTTCCCCCGGCAGGGGCAGCCCCTACGAGCAGTACTTC. Amino acids: CASSSPGRGSPYEQYF.